The 9 T cell receptor beta chains below come from one sample, sequenced in a study of T cells in Graves' hyperthyroidism and ophthalmopathy. What was amplified from RNA transcripts were TCR beta CDR3 regions. Primed by the HTBI set, a first-round RT-PCR was run on the TCR CDR3. TCRdb fed the multiplex PCR reads into MiXCR, producing one record per CDR3 protein. The sample comprises about half a million distinct CDR3 sequences, under 25% of which are singletons, and 26% rests with the top ten. Sequenced input: blood. These TCRs come from a young man with Graves' hyperthyroidism.

The chain couples TRBV10-3 to TRBJ2-5; D may match TRBD1 or TRBD2 (5 bases each). The V gene's germline CDR1 is ENHRY and CDR2 SYGVKD. V was clipped by 0 bases and J by 4 bases, with 15 bases between them. The CDR3 covers 16 residues. The CDR3 coding sequence is TGTGCCATCAGTGAGTCCCGGGACGCCAAAGGAGAGACCCAGTACTTC. Its protein is CAISESRDAKGETQYF.

The sample holds a few counts of this clonotype. The rearrangement links TRBV24-1 to TRBJ2-3; 8 bases are shared with TRBD1. The CDR3 has 15 amino acids. CDR1 is KGHDR and CDR2 is SFDVKD in the germline V gene. The V gene end was trimmed by 3 bases and the J gene end by 4 bases; junction bases not matched to a gene: 5. CDR3 protein: CATSDRQGWADTQYF. CDR3 DNA sequence: TGTGCCACCAGTGATCGACAGGGGTGGGCAGATACGCAGTATTTT.

The chain couples TRBV12-3 or TRBV12-4 to TRBJ1-1, with 7 nucleotides matching TRBD1. The CDR3 has 17 residues. With V trimmed by 4 bases and J by 4 bases, 15 bases remained unmatched. CDR3 in amino acids: CASSSLTGLDVFTEAFF. DNA of the CDR3: TGTGCCAGCAGTTCATTGACAGGGTTAGACGTCTTCACTGAAGCTTTCTTT.

This chain links TRBV6-5 with TRBJ1-2; TRBD1 matches at 10 bases. The V and J ends lost 1 base and 4 bases, in that order; junction bases with no gene match: 6. The CDR3 totals 16 residues. From germline, CDR1 is MNHEY and CDR2 SVGAGI. The CDR3 DNA reads TGTGCCAGCAGTTACTTACGGACAGGGGGTAGCTATGGCTACACCTTC. It yields the protein CASSYLRTGGSYGYTF.

The table lists this clonotype with many counts. V gene TRBV6-1 combines with J gene TRBJ2-5; D gene ambiguous. CDR1 MNHNS and CDR2 SASEGT come from the germline V gene. The CDR3 totals 16 residues. Trimming removed 4 bases from V and 3 bases from J, with 18 bases in between. CDR3 region: CASSVFTGSTEETQYF. The DNA for the CDR3 is TGTGCCAGCAGTGTTTTCACCGGATCCACGGAAGAGACCCAGTACTTC.

The sample holds many counts of this clonotype. A much larger clone lies one base from this, so it may be a read error. The genes are TRBV12-3 or TRBV12-4 and TRBJ2-7; 8 nucleotides line up with TRBD1. The trim removed 6 bases at V and 2 bases at J, leaving 6 bases unmatched. This CDR3 region has 14 residues. The CDR3: CASSRPDRAYEQYF. As DNA, the CDR3 is TGTGCCAGCAGCCGCCCGGACAGGGCCTACGAGCAGTACTTC.

With regard to this clonotype: Since a much larger clone is just one base distant, this may be a read error. The chain combines TRBV20-1 with TRBJ1-5; 8 bases align to TRBD1. CDR1 and CDR2 from the germline V gene are DFQATT and SNEGSKA (reference sequence). The CDR3 totals 15 residues. This chain's CDR3 is CSVNQGARSNQPKHF. The DNA for the CDR3 is TGCAGTGTTAACCAGGGGGCGCGAAGCAATCAGCCCAAGCATTTT.

This clonotype was found many times. This rearrangement joins TRBV7-2 to TRBJ2-7, with unresolved D. Germline CDR1 SGHTA, CDR2 FQGNSA. The CDR3 sequence is 18 residues long. V was shortened by 4 bases and J by 6 bases, with 28 bases between the two germline ends. Here the CDR3 reads CASSSSSVRAVWRGEQYF. The CDR3 coding sequence is TGTGCCAGCAGCTCCTCCAGTGTCCGGGCTGTTTGGCGTGGCGAGCAGTACTTC.

This clonotype was detected only a few times. The V call is TRBV28, the J call TRBJ1-1; maybe TRBD1 (5 bases). The V end was cut by 6 bases, the J end by 7 bases, with 9 bases between. Germline V lookup: CDR1 MDHEN, CDR2 SYDVKM. The length of the CDR3 is 11 residues. As DNA, the CDR3 is TGTGCCAGCAGGGGGACGAGTGAAGCTTTCTTT. It codes for CASRGTSEAFF. The full variable domain, completed using reference TRBV28 and TRBJ1-1, is DVKVTQSSRYLVKRTGEKVFLECVQDMDHENMFWYRQDPGLGLRLIYFSYDVKMKEKGDIPEGYSVSREKKERFSLILESASTNQTSMYLCASRGTSEAFFGQGTRLTVV.